A single sample gave rise to the 19 T cell receptor beta chains below, sequenced in a study of patients and donors after allogeneic stem cell transplantation. Each CDR3 protein is one row after TCRdb ran MiXCR on the RT-PCR reads. Seen here are some 200,000 distinct CDR3 sequences, around two fifths observed once, and the top ten hold approximately 32%. Sequenced input: blood, either unsorted or a sorted T cell fraction (not recorded which). The receptors come from a human donor who was either an allogeneic HSCT recipient or a stem cell or donor lymphocyte infusion donor (not recorded which). It is not recorded whose cells these are; they may come from a transplant donor.

CDR3 DNA: TGTGCCAGCAGTGAACATAGGTTCCTAAAACCTTGTGGGCAGTTCTTC. Residues: CASSEHRFLKPCGQFF. The chain is built from TRBV2 and TRBJ2-1; D is unresolved. V lost 2 bases, J lost 12 bases, and 23 bases lay in between. The CDR3 spans 16 residues. CDR1 SNHLY and CDR2 FYNNEI come from the germline V gene. Full variable domain (remainder filled in from reference TRBV2 and TRBJ2-1): EPEVTQTPSHQVTQMGQEVILRCVPISNHLYFYWYRQILGQKVEFLVSFYNNEISEKSEIFDDQFSVERPDGSNFTLKIRSTKLEDSAMYFCASSEHRFLKPCGQFFGPGTRLTVL.

The V call is TRBV7-3, the J call TRBJ2-4; TRBD1 matches at 10 bases. With V trimmed by 2 bases and J by 2 bases, 9 bases remained unmatched. Germline CDR1 SGHTA, CDR2 FQGTGA. The CDR3 is made up of 18 amino acids. The CDR3 spells CASSLGPPDRGTKNIQYF. CDR3 nucleotide sequence: TGTGCCAGCAGCTTAGGGCCCCCGGACAGGGGGACCAAAAACATTCAGTACTTC.

V and J are TRBV29-1 and TRBJ1-1; no clear D gene. V lost 4 bases and J lost 0, with 12 bases in between. Germline CDR1 SQVTM, CDR2 ANQGSEA. The CDR3 contains 14 residues. CDR3 residues: CSVGGRGMNTEAFF. CDR3 nucleotide sequence: TGCAGCGTTGGGGGAAGAGGGATGAACACTGAAGCTTTCTTT.

The chain uses TRBV10-3 and TRBJ2-7; D may correspond to TRBD1 or TRBD2 (6 bases each). The V and J ends lost 2 bases and 6 bases respectively, with 11 bases between them. Germline V CDR1 and CDR2: ENHRY, SYGVKD. There are 13 residues in the CDR3. The CDR3 DNA follows: TGTGCCATCAGTGAGGTACAGGGAGGCGAGCAGTACTTC. Amino acid sequence: CAISEVQGGEQYF.

The chain links TRBV7-9 to TRBJ2-2; 7 positions agree with TRBD1. CDR1 and CDR2 from the germline V gene are SEHNR and FQNEAQ (reference sequence). The CDR3 spans 17 residues. V shed 3 bases, J shed 5 bases, and the junction held 12 bases outside the gene matches. CDR3 sequence: CASSFRQGSSRTGELFF. Written as DNA, the CDR3 is TGTGCCAGCAGCTTCAGACAGGGAAGTTCGAGGACCGGGGAGCTGTTTTTT.

The V call is TRBV4-3, the J call TRBJ2-2, with D perhaps TRBD1 (6 bases). The CDR3 loop spans 14 amino acids. Trimming left V 4 bases short and J 3 bases short, with 9 bases between. Looked up from germline, CDR1 is LGHNA and CDR2 is YSLEER. The CDR3 region has the DNA TGCGCCAGCAGCCGTCGACAGGACACCGGGGAGCTGTTTTTT. This sequence encodes CASSRRQDTGELFF.

This clonotype was found a few times. This chain uses TRBV5-1 with TRBJ1-2; TRBD1 matches 7 bases. With 4 bases clipped from V and 4 bases from J, the junction kept 10 bases outside the gene matches. This CDR3 is built from 15 residues. CDR1 is SGHRS, CDR2 YFSETQ, per germline. CDR3 nucleotide sequence: TGCGCCAGCAGCATACGGGACAGTACCTCCTATGGCTACACCTTC. This codes for CASSIRDSTSYGYTF.

This clonotype was seen only a few times. The chain carries TRBV28 and TRBJ1-3; no clear D. In germline, CDR1 is MDHEN, CDR2 SYDVKM. The CDR3 covers 16 residues. The V gene lost 4 bases and the J gene lost 0 bases, with 13 bases spanning the gap. CDR3 in DNA: TGTGCCAGCAGTTCCGCCGGCGATATCTCTGGAAACACCATATATTTT. Its translation is CASSSAGDISGNTIYF. The entire variable domain, with the rest obtained from reference TRBV28 and TRBJ1-3, is as follows: DVKVTQSSRYLVKRTGEKVFLECVQDMDHENMFWYRQDPGLGLRLIYFSYDVKMKEKGDIPEGYSVSREKKERFSLILESASTNQTSMYLCASSSAGDISGNTIYFGEGSWLTVV.

The gene calls are TRBV5-5 and TRBJ2-5; tentatively, D is TRBD1 or TRBD2 (5 bases each). The CDR3 is 15 amino acids. Per germline, CDR1 SGHKS and CDR2 YYEKEE (reference sequence). V lost 2 bases, J lost 0 bases, and 11 bases lay in between. The CDR3 protein is CASSFIGTNQETQYF. The CDR3 bases are TGTGCCAGCAGCTTTATAGGGACCAACCAAGAGACCCAGTACTTC.

This clonotype was seen only a few times. V and J are TRBV5-1 and TRBJ2-1; no definite D call. Germline V CDR1 and CDR2: SGHRS, YFSETQ. V was trimmed by 4 bases and J by 9 bases, leaving 17 bases between them. The CDR3 is made up of 14 amino acids. The CDR3 region is CASSMPDVTGEQFF. The CDR3 DNA reads as TGCGCCAGCAGCATGCCGGACGTTACCGGTGAGCAGTTCTTC.

The J gene is TRBJ1-1, the V gene TRBV4-1; 7 bases agree with TRBD1. The CDR3 runs 16 residues. Trimming cost V 3 bases and J 3 bases; bases outside gene matches: 10. The germline CDR1 and CDR2 sequences are MGHRA and YSYEKL. In nucleotides, the CDR3 is TGCGCCAGCAGCCACGCCACGAGGGGGCTCTACACTGAAGCTTTCTTT. It translates to CASSHATRGLYTEAFF.

This clonotype showed up just a few times. The V gene is TRBV12-3 or TRBV12-4, the J gene TRBJ1-6; 7 positions match TRBD1. The CDR3 has 14 amino acids. Trimming removed 4 bases from V and 7 bases from J; junction bases left unmatched: 4. For the CDR3, the DNA is TGTGCCAGCAGTTGGGGGGACAGCAATTCACCCCTCCACTTT. This sequence encodes CASSWGDSNSPLHF.

The V and J genes are TRBV10-2 and TRBJ2-4; D perhaps matches TRBD2 (6 bases). This CDR3 region has 15 residues. Germline V gene lookup returns CDR1 WSHSY and CDR2 SAAADI. Trimming pared 3 bases from V and 0 bases from J, leaving 9 bases between. CDR3 region: CASSDPAGAKNIQYF. The CDR3 DNA sequence: TGCGCCAGCAGTGATCCAGCGGGAGCCAAAAACATTCAGTACTTC.

This chain uses TRBV30 with TRBJ1-3; D gene unclear. This CDR3 comprises 14 residues. V lost 4 bases and J lost 0, with 10 bases in between. Germline V CDR1 and CDR2: GTSNPN, SVGIG (reference sequence). The CDR3 here is CAWTDGNSGNTIYF. CDR3 in DNA: TGTGCCTGGACGGACGGGAACTCTGGAAACACCATATATTTT.

The table lists this clonotype with a few counts. V usage is TRBV12-3 or TRBV12-4 and J usage is TRBJ1-1; TRBD1 is a possible D gene (5 bases). The length of the CDR3 is 12 residues. V lost 6 bases to trimming and J lost 4 bases, with 9 bases between them. The CDR3 sequence is CASRVGVTEAFF. The CDR3 DNA follows: TGTGCCAGCAGGGTAGGGGTCACTGAAGCTTTCTTT.

The rearrangement uses TRBV28 and TRBJ2-2; 7 bases fit TRBD2. The germline V gene encodes CDR1 MDHEN and CDR2 SYDVKM. There are 13 residues in the CDR3. Unmatched junction bases numbered 4, after V lost 6 bases and J lost 6 bases. The CDR3 bases are TGTGCCAGCAGGGAACGGGGGGCCGGGGAGCTGTTTTTT. The encoded protein is CASRERGAGELFF.

A few counts support this clonotype. The chain has TRBV10-3 and TRBJ2-7; 8 nucleotides align to TRBD1. Germline assignment: CDR1 ENHRY and CDR2 SYGVKD. The CDR3 is made up of 14 amino acids. The junction had 9 bases not matched to a gene; V was cut back by 6 bases and J by 5 bases. The CDR3 sequence: CAIRGGTGDNEQYF. The CDR3 bases are TGTGCCATCAGAGGAGGGACAGGAGATAACGAGCAGTACTTC.

This clonotype has more than one count but fewer than ten. This chain links TRBV25-1 with TRBJ2-3; TRBD1 aligns across 8 bases. This CDR3 is built from 14 residues. Germline loops: CDR1 MGHDK, CDR2 SYGVNS. With 2 bases clipped from V and 7 bases from J, the junction kept 5 bases outside the gene matches. CDR3 nucleotide sequence: TGTGCCAGCAGTGAACATGGACAGGGCAATACGCAGTATTTT. It codes for CASSEHGQGNTQYF.

V gene TRBV24-1 combines with J gene TRBJ2-1; possibly TRBD1 for D (6 bases). The CDR3 loop spans 16 amino acids. The V end was cut by 0 bases, the J end by 0 bases, with 8 bases between. Germline V gene data show CDR1 as KGHDR and CDR2 as SFDVKD. The CDR3 sequence is CATSDLQGFSYNEQFF. The CDR3 DNA sequence: TGTGCCACCAGTGATTTGCAGGGGTTCTCCTACAATGAGCAGTTCTTC.